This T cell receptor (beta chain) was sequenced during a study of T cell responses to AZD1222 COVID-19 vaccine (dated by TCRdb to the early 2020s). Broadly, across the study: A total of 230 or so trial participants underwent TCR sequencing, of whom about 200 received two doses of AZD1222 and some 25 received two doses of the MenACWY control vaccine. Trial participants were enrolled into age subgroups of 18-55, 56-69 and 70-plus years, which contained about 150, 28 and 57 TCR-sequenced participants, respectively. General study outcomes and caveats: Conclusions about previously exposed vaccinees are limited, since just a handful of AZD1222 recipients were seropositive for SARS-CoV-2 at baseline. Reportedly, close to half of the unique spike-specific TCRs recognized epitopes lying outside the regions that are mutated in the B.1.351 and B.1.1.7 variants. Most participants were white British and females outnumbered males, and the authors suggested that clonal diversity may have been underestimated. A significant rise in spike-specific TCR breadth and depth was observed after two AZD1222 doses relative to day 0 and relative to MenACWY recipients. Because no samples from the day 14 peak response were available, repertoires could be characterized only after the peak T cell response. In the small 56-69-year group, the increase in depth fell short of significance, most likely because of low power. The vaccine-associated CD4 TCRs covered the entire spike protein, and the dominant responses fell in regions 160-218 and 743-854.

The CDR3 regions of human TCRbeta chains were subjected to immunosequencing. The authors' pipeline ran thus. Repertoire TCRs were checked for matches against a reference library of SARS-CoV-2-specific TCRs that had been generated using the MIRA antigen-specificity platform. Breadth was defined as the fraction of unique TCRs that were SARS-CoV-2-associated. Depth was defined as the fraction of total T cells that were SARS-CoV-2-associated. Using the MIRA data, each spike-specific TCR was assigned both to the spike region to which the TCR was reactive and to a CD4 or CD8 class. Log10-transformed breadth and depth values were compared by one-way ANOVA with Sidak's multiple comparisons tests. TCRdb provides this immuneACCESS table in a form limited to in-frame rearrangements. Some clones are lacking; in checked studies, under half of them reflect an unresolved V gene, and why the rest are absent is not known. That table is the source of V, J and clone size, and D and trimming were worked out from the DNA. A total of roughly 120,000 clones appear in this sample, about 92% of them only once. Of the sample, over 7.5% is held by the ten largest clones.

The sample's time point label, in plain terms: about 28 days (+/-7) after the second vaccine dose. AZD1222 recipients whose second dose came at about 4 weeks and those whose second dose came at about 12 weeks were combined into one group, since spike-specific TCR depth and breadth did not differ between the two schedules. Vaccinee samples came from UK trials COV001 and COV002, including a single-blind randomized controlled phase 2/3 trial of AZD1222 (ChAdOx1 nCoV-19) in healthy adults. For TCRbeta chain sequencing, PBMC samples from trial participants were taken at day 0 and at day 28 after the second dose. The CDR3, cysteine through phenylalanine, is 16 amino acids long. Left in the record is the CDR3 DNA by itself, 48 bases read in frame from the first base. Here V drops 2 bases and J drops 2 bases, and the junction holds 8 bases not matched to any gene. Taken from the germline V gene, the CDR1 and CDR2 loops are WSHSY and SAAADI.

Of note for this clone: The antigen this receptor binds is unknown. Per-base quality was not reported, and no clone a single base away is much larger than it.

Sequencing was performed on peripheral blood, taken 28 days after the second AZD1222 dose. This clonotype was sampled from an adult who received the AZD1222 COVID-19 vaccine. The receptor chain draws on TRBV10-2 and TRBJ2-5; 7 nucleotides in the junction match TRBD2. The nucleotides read TGCGCCAGCAGTGAGAGGGCGGGAGCCGCACAAGAGACCCAGTACTTC. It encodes CASSERAGAAQETQYF.